This T cell receptor beta chain was sequenced for a study of Graves' ophthalmopathy and Graves' hyperthyroidism. Background on the study: Samples of peripheral blood were obtained at initial diagnosis, prior to treatment of any kind.

Amplified TCR beta CDR3 regions were obtained using RNA transcripts as template. A first-round RT-PCR used HTBI primers, followed by a second-round multiplex PCR. One entry per CDR3 protein, called by TCRdb with MiXCR from the multiplex PCR reads. Of 400,000 to 450,000 distinct CDR3 sequences listed, around a fifth are singletons. Recruitment covered hyperthyroidism patients aged 18 to 65 whose new diagnosis was of under 2 months' duration. Orbital computed tomography, thyroid ultrasound, TRAb, serum thyroxine and clinical symptoms formed the basis of diagnosis. PBMCs were isolated by Ficoll-Paque density gradient centrifugation, using roughly 10 ml of fresh peripheral blood as the starting material. This clonotype was seen ten or more times. Between the trimmed V and J ends, which lost 7 bases and 7 bases, there was a span of 14 bases. Germline V gives CDR1 SQVTM, CDR2 ANQGSEA. The CDR3 consists of 11 residues.

The sequence derives from a woman younger than 30 with stable Graves' hyperthyroidism. The rearrangement links TRBV29-1 to TRBJ2-7; D possibly corresponds to TRBD1 (6 bases). The sequenced material came from peripheral blood. The CDR3 region has the DNA TGCAGCGCCACACAGGGCTGGGAGCAGTACTTC. Translated: CSATQGWEQYF.